This passage covers 14 T cell receptor beta chains from one sample sequenced in a study of neurological immune-mediated disorders. TCRdb re-derived calls from the 5' RACE reads in MiXCR, one entry per CDR3 protein. Counted here are some 65,000 distinct CDR3 sequences, under 5% occurring once; the ten biggest clones make up under 3%. Sequenced input: PBMCs. The source of these receptors is a man aged 50-59 years with multiple sclerosis.

This clonotype was recorded at least ten times. This sequence joins TRBV11-2 and TRBJ1-1; D gene ambiguous. Germline V CDR1 and CDR2: SGHAT, FQNNGV. The CDR3 is made up of 14 amino acids. V dropped 3 bases and J dropped 0 bases, with 8 bases sitting between them. The CDR3, as DNA: TGTGCCAGCAGCTTCTCAGATTTGAACACTGAAGCTTTCTTT. It specifies CASSFSDLNTEAFF.

This clonotype was detected many times. The V and J genes are TRBV27 and TRBJ2-1, with D maybe TRBD2 (5 bases). Trimming stripped 6 bases from V and 4 bases from J, with 16 bases between. CDR1 and CDR2 from the germline V gene are MNHEY and SMNVEV (reference sequence). The CDR3 extends over 15 amino acids. CDR3 DNA sequence: TGTGCCAGCAGGGAATGGACTGGTGTTTACAATGAGCAGTTCTTC. Translating it yields CASREWTGVYNEQFF.

The chain joins TRBV20-1 to TRBJ2-2, with 9 positions matching TRBD2. Germline assignment: CDR1 DFQATT and CDR2 SNEGSKA (reference sequence). This CDR3 comprises 16 residues. Trimming cost V 3 bases and J 6 bases; bases outside gene matches: 11. As DNA, the CDR3 is TGCAGTGCTAGTTTAGGGAGCGGGGGGTGGTCCGGGGAGCTGTTTTTT. Its translation: CSASLGSGGWSGELFF.

This clonotype was observed a few times. The chain links TRBV12-3 or TRBV12-4 to TRBJ1-1; no clear D gene. The CDR3 length is 12 residues. With 5 bases removed from V and 11 bases from J, the gap between germline ends came to 15 bases. CDR3 coding DNA: TGTGCCAGCAGTATCGAGGTGGGGAGGGCTTTCTTT. Translated, it gives CASSIEVGRAFF.

This clonotype has a count of ten or more. As DNA, the CDR3 is TGTGCCAGCAGCTTAGCCGGGACTAGCGGGGGTCAAGAGACCCAGTACTTC. Amino acids: CASSLAGTSGGQETQYF. V gene TRBV7-2 combines with J gene TRBJ2-5, with 14 bases aligning to TRBD2. The ends lost 0 bases at V and 2 bases at J; junction bases unmatched: 2. The CDR3 loop spans 17 amino acids. Germline CDR1 SGHTA, CDR2 FQGNSA. Full variable domain (missing parts from reference TRBV7-2 and TRBJ2-5): GAGVSQSPSNKVTEKGKDVELRCDPISGHTALYWYRQSLGQGLEFLIYFQGNSAPDKSGLPSDRFSAERTGGSVSTLTIQRTQQEDSAVYLCASSLAGTSGGQETQYFGPGTRLLVL.

This clonotype showed up many times. The gene calls are TRBV4-3 and TRBJ1-1; D not resolved. Germline V gene lookup returns CDR1 LGHNA and CDR2 YSLEER. The CDR3 loop spans 15 amino acids. Trimming shortened V by 1 base and J by 6 bases, and 15 bases separated the two germline ends. The CDR3 sequence: CASSQVFGPQAEAFF. For the CDR3, the DNA is TGCGCCAGCAGCCAAGTTTTCGGCCCGCAAGCTGAAGCTTTCTTT.

This clonotype was recorded at least ten times. CDR3 nucleotides: TGCAGTGCTCAACCGTACAATGAGCAGTTCTTC. Translation: CSAQPYNEQFF. J is TRBJ2-1 and V is TRBV20-1; unclear D gene. CDR1 and CDR2 from the germline V gene are DFQATT and SNEGSKA (reference sequence). V lost 5 bases, J lost 4 bases, and 6 bases lay in between. CDR3 length: 11 amino acids.

In its sample, this clonotype was seen many times. The chain links TRBV4-1 to TRBJ1-1; 12 nucleotides match TRBD1. This CDR3 is 17 amino acids long. CDR1 and CDR2 from the germline V gene are MGHRA and YSYEKL. J was trimmed by 5 bases and V by 2 bases; bases with no gene match: 9. As DNA, the CDR3 is TGCGCCAGCAGCCAACCCGGGACAGGGGGCGTTAGAACTGAAGCTTTCTTT. It encodes CASSQPGTGGVRTEAFF.

This clonotype was observed many times. Possible read error: a much larger clone is one base away. The chain employs TRBV15 and TRBJ1-1, with no clear D. V was shortened by 3 bases and J by 12 bases, with 20 bases between the two germline ends. This CDR3 region has 14 residues. CDR1 is LNHNV and CDR2 is YYDKDF in the germline V gene (reference sequence). The CDR3 region is CATSRITGPPGTFF. The CDR3 DNA is TGTGCCACCAGCAGGATCACCGGGCCGCCGGGAACTTTCTTT.

This clonotype was picked up many times. The CDR3 region is CSANRLAASYEQYF. The CDR3 bases are TGCAGTGCAAATCGACTAGCGGCTTCCTACGAGCAGTACTTC. The gene calls are TRBV20-1 and TRBJ2-7, with 9 bases matching TRBD2. V lost 6 bases to trimming and J lost 1 base; unmatched junction nucleotides: 7. This CDR3 has 14 amino acids. The V gene's germline CDR1 is DFQATT and CDR2 SNEGSKA (reference sequence).

This clonotype was observed at least ten times. This sequence joins TRBV20-1 and TRBJ2-7, with 11 positions matching TRBD2. CDR1 DFQATT and CDR2 SNEGSKA come from the germline V gene (reference sequence). J gave up 4 bases and V 1 base, and 3 bases lay outside the gene matches. This CDR3 is built from 14 residues. The CDR3 region is CSARGSGGAYEQYV. The DNA for the CDR3 is TGCAGTGCTAGAGGTAGCGGGGGGGCGTACGAGCAGTACGTC.

This clonotype was picked up many times. V usage is TRBV6-5 and J usage is TRBJ1-4; TRBD1 agrees at 8 bases. This CDR3 contains 16 residues. Trimming cost V 4 bases and J 2 bases; bases outside gene matches: 6. The V gene's germline CDR1 is MNHEY and CDR2 SVGAGI. The CDR3 DNA follows: TGTGCCAGCAGTTTGGACAGGGCAGGGACTAATGAAAAACTGTTTTTT. Its translation is CASSLDRAGTNEKLFF.

This clonotype was counted many times. CDR3 nucleotides: TGTGCCAGCGCCAAGGGGACTAGCTTAGAGACCCAGTACTTC. Its protein is CASAKGTSLETQYF. V usage is TRBV7-9 and J usage is TRBJ2-5; 9 nucleotides align to TRBD2. V dropped 8 bases and J dropped 4; count of bases not matched to a gene: 8. This CDR3 region has 14 residues. From germline, CDR1 is SEHNR and CDR2 FQNEAQ (reference sequence).

This clonotype showed up many times. This rearrangement joins TRBV5-1 to TRBJ2-1; 14 nucleotides match TRBD2. The V segment lost 6 bases and the J segment 8 bases; nucleotides outside the gene matches: 7. This CDR3 spans 15 amino acids. CDR1 is SGHRS and CDR2 is YFSETQ in the germline V gene. CDR3 in DNA: TGCGCCAGCACCCTGACTAGCGGGGGGGCCTATGAGCAGTTCTTC. As protein: CASTLTSGGAYEQFF.